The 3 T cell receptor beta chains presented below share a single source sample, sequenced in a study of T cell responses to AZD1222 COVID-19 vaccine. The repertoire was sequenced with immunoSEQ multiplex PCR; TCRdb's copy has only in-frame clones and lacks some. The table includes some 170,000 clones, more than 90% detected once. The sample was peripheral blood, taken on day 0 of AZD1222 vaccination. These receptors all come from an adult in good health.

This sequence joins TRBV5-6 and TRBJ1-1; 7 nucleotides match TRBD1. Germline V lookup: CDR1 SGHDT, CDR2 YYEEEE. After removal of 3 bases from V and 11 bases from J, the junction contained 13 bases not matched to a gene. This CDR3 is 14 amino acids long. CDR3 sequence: CASSWLGDREAAFF. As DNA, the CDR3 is TGTGCCAGCAGCTGGCTAGGAGACAGGGAAGCTGCTTTCTTT.

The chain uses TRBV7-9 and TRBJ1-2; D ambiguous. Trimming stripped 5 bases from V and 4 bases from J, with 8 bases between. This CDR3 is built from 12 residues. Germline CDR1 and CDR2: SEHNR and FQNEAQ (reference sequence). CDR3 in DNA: TGTGCCAGCAGCGACGACGGCTATGGCTACACCTTC. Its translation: CASSDDGYGYTF.

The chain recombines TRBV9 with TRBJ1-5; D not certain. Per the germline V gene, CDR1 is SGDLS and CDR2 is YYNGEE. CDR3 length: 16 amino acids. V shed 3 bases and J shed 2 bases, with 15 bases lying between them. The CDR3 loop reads CASSAEGWGGNQPQHF. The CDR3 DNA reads TGTGCCAGCAGCGCGGAGGGTTGGGGTGGCAATCAGCCCCAGCATTTT. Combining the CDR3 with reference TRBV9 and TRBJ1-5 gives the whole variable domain DSGVTQTPKHLITATGQRVTLRCSPRSGDLSVYWYQQSLDQGLQFLIQYYNGEERAKGNILERFSAQQFPDLHSELNLSSLELGDSALYFCASSAEGWGGNQPQHFGDGTRLSIL.